This T cell receptor (beta chain) came from a study of cytomegalovirus exposure and HLA in healthy donors. V lost 2 bases and J 1 base, leaving 11 bases between the germline ends. The CDR3 consists of 15 residues. The germline V gene encodes CDR1 MGHRA and CDR2 YSYEKL. Participants comprised healthy donors of bone marrow. Findings of the study overall: Based on reports, TCR beta sequences accurately predicted HLA-A and HLA-B alleles for most subjects. In vitro data verified a few CMV-associated chains as specific for CMV antigens. As a later analysis showed, several of the most significant clusters appeared to be linked to common viral pathogens.

Points on this clone: Its antigen is undetermined.

The PCR was carried out with 60 Vbeta primers and 13 Jbeta primers. Clones were read by immunoSEQ multiplex PCR, and TCRdb kept only the in-frame ones, dropping some. The table lists approximately 50,000 clones. This TCR was sampled from a male donor in good health and CMV-seronegative. J is TRBJ1-1 and V is TRBV4-1; D gene ambiguous. The sample comprised PBMCs. DNA for the CDR3: TGCGCCAGCAGCCAACACCGACAAGAGAACACTGAAGCTTTCTTT. It is translated as CASSQHRQENTEAFF.